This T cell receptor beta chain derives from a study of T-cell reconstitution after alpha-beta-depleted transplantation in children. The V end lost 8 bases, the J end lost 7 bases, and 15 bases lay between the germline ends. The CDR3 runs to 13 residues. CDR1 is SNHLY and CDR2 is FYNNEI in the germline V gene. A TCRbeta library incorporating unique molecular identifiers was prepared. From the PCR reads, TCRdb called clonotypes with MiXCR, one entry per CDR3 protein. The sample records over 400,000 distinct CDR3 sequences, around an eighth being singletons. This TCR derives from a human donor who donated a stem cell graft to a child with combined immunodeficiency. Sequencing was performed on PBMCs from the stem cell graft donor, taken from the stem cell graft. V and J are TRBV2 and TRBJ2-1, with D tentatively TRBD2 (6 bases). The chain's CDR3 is CASLRDIGNEQFF. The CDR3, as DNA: TGTGCCAGCTTGCGGGATATAGGAAATGAGCAGTTCTTC.